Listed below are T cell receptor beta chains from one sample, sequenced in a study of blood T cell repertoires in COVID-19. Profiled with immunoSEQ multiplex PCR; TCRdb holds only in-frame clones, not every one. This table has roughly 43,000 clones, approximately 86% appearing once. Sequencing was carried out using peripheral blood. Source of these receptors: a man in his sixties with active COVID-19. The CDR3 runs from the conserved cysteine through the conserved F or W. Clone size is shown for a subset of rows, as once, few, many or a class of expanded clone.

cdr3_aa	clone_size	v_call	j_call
CASTRDRGNSNQPQHF	NA	TRBV19	TRBJ1-5
CASRRPDRGDGYTF	NA	TRBV7-2	TRBJ1-2
CASSPGGGGSGYTF	NA	TRBV4-2	TRBJ1-2
CASSLVTAGEAFF	NA	TRBV5-6	TRBJ1-1
CASSLEEGWNTEAFF	NA	TRBV5-1	TRBJ1-1
CASSLTRQGNQPQHF	few	TRBV6-5	TRBJ1-5
CASIGVLDQPQHF	few	TRBV6-5	TRBJ1-5
CASSEPHSGKPFYGYTF	NA	TRBV25-1	TRBJ1-2
CASSVERSASPLHF	NA	TRBV9	TRBJ1-6
CASSVVEGNTIYF	NA	TRBV9	TRBJ1-3
CASGLPTGGTEAFF	NA	TRBV12-5	TRBJ1-1
CASSRTSGSTDTQYF	NA	TRBV7-3	TRBJ2-3
CASSSGGVGYGYTF	NA	TRBV7-9	TRBJ1-2
CASSMTGYEQFF	NA	TRBV7-2	TRBJ2-1
CATSDGDYEQYF	NA	TRBV24-1	TRBJ2-7
CAWRGGSGAPTDTQYF	NA	TRBV30	TRBJ2-3
CASSSAMAGYGYTF	NA	TRBV5-1	TRBJ1-2
CASSYGTDGNTIYF	NA	TRBV7-9	TRBJ1-3